This entry is about one T cell receptor (beta chain). No cognate antigen has been identified for it. No per-base quality is available; no much larger clone lies one base away. Instrument on record: Illumina HiSeq 1500. Clones were called with MiXCR by TCRdb after fastp trimmed the public reads at Q25, and only in-frame beta chains were retained. Here each entry gathers all rows of one CDR3 protein and keeps the most common genes and DNA. This sample holds about 920,000 distinct CDR3 sequences; around 30% were observed only once. The top ten clones comprise over 12% of the sample. Germline trimming amounts to 1 base on V and 2 bases on J, with 5 as the count of junction bases outside the gene matches. CDR1 and CDR2 are read off the germline V gene as SGHVS and FNYEAQ. Including cysteine and phenylalanine, the CDR3 has 16 amino acids. Only the CDR3 DNA stays, 48 bases, in frame from base 1. The sample originates from a study of T cell repertoires in cytomegalovirus infection (dated by TCRdb to 2018 to 2020). For the wider study: Alongside well-studied HLA-B-restricted epitopes, the peptide stimulations were aimed at recently identified HLA-C-restricted CMV epitopes, whose presentation resists viral immunomodulation. Donor HLA type was relevant to the analysis, because carriage of CMV infection together with the matching HLA type was indicated by public TCR beta signatures.

Overall results and qualifications from the work: The ex vivo response was dominated by HLA-C-restricted CMV-specific TCR beta clonotypes, and the single most frequent clonotype in two of eight donors was supplied by these HLA-C-restricted clonotypes. In both this cohort and an independent approximately 350-donor cohort, the cumulative frequency of public TCR beta family members distinguished carriers of CMV infection plus the relevant HLA type.

According to the study, the label for this sample's treatment or condition signals: in vitro stimulation with specific CMV peptide epitopes to enrich CMV-specific T cells. The origin of this receptor is a human donor in good health (CMV status not recorded). Some clones in this sample may be carry-over from other donors' samples. The material sequenced was cultured CD8+ T cells from PBMCs, taken from culture after CMV antigen stimulation. The chain couples TRBV7-6 to TRBJ2-7, with 10 bases in between that match TRBD1. The bases read TGTGCCAGCAGCTTAGAGCCGGGACAGGGGACCTACGAGCAGTACTTC. Its protein reads: CASSLEPGQGTYEQYF.